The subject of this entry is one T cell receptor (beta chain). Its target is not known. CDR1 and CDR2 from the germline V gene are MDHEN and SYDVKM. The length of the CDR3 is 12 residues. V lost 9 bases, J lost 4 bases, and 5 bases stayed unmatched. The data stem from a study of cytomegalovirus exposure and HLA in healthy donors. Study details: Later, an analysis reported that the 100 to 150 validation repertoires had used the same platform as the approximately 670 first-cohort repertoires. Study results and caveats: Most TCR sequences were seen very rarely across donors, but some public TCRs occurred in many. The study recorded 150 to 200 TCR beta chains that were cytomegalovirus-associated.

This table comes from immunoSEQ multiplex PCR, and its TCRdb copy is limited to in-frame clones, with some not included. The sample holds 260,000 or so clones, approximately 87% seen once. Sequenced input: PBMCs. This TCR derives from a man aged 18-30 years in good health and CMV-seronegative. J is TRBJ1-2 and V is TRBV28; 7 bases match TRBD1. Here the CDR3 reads CASGGQLYGYTF. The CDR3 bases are TGTGCCAGTGGGGGACAGCTCTATGGCTACACCTTC.